This T cell receptor (beta chain) originates from a study of T-cell memory formation after mild COVID-19. Whole-study results and caveats: Memory from before infection featured some responding clones, which suggests cross-reactive memory joined.

The CDR3 is made up of 19 amino acids. J gave up 5 bases and V 2 bases, and 18 bases lay outside the gene matches. Germline lookup yields CDR1 MDHEN and CDR2 SYDVKM. TCRdb reprocessed the 5' RACE reads with MiXCR, giving one entry per CDR3 protein. The sample includes over 300,000 distinct CDR3 sequences, more than 20% of them seen just once. This clonotype showed up just a few times. Antigen specificity is unknown. The sequence was obtained from a man aged 18 to 29 who had mild COVID-19 (a few samples of this study predate the infection). Cell type and time point are not known. The V and J genes are TRBV28 and TRBJ2-5; 9 bases match TRBD2. Sequencing was carried out using PBMCs or a T cell subset sorted from them (not recorded which). The CDR3 coding sequence is TGTGCCAGCAGTTTAAAGATGGCCCGACTAGGCGCGGGAGGGGAGACCCAGTACTTC. It codes for CASSLKMARLGAGGETQYF.